The source of this T cell receptor (beta chain) is a study of cytomegalovirus exposure and HLA in healthy donors. The data were produced by immunoSEQ multiplex PCR, yet TCRdb's version contains in-frame clones alone and is incomplete. The sample has roughly 280,000 clones; about 86% are singletons. The V and J ends lost 5 bases and 1 base respectively, with 9 bases between them. CDR1 and CDR2 (germline): SGHAT, FQNNGV. The CDR3 consists of 14 residues. The sequenced sample was PBMCs. This TCR was recovered from a young woman in good health and CMV-seronegative. The V and J genes are TRBV11-2 and TRBJ2-1; no reliable D call. The CDR3 spells CASSVSDSYNEQFF. CDR3 nucleotides: TGTGCCAGCAGCGTGAGTGATTCCTACAATGAGCAGTTCTTC.